Following are 8 T cell receptor beta chains from one sample sequenced in a study of regulatory T cells in long-lasting Graves disease. Time point in this sample: newly diagnosed GD, antithyroid drugs for less than 3 months. Preparation of the TCR library used RNA extracted from PBMCs. With iRepertoire HTBI primers and Arm-PCR of CDR3 regions, TCR beta libraries were built. TCRdb passed the multiplex PCR reads through MiXCR, listing each CDR3 protein once. This repertoire shows 420,000 or so distinct CDR3 sequences, about 17% found once; its top ten account for about 23%. The same specimen was also included in a second study, on T cells in Graves' hyperthyroidism and ophthalmopathy.

The starting material was peripheral blood mononuclear cells (PBMCs), obtained at new diagnosis, from a patient treated with antithyroid drugs. Every receptor here comes from a woman younger than 30 with Graves disease.

This clonotype was counted only a few times. The chain recombines TRBV20-1 with TRBJ2-1, with 8 nucleotides matching TRBD2. Germline V gene lookup returns CDR1 DFQATT and CDR2 SNEGSKA (reference sequence). The J segment lost 0 bases and the V segment lost 6 bases, leaving 10 bases of the junction unmatched. This CDR3 has 16 residues. Here the CDR3 reads CSATQTSASSYNEQFF. CDR3 sequence (DNA): TGCAGTGCCACCCAGACTAGCGCAAGCTCCTACAATGAGCAGTTCTTC.

This sequence joins TRBV7-2 and TRBJ2-7; D may be TRBD2 (7 bases). CDR1 and CDR2 from the germline V gene are SGHTA and FQGNSA. The CDR3 is 16 residues long. Trimming stripped 4 bases from V and 2 bases from J, with 18 bases between. The CDR3, as DNA: TGTGCCAGCAGCTGGGGGGGGGGCGGGCGCCCCTACGAGCAGTACTTC. Translation gives CASSWGGGGRPYEQYF.

There are a few counts of this clonotype. The genes are TRBV24-1 and TRBJ2-4, with 10 bases fitting TRBD2. Losses at the gene ends were 4 bases for V and 7 bases for J; bases not matched to a gene: 9. The CDR3 totals 16 residues. CDR1 is KGHDR, CDR2 SFDVKD, per germline. CDR3 in DNA: TGTGCCACCAGTGACCCCAAAGCGGGAGGGCCGAACATTCAGTACTTC. Translating it yields CATSDPKAGGPNIQYF.

This clonotype was seen many times. The V and J genes are TRBV4-1 and TRBJ2-5; no firm D call. V was shortened by 2 bases and J by 3 bases, with 7 bases between the two germline ends. There are 13 residues in the CDR3. CDR1 is MGHRA and CDR2 is YSYEKL in the germline V gene. CDR3 coding DNA: TGCGCCAGCAGCCAAAGGTGGGAAGAGACCCAGTACTTC. Translation gives CASSQRWEETQYF.

This clonotype was seen more than once but under ten times. This sequence joins TRBV25-1 and TRBJ1-2; D is uncertain. Germline loops: CDR1 MGHDK, CDR2 SYGVNS. Between the trimmed V and J ends, which lost 4 bases and 6 bases, there was a span of 12 bases. CDR3 length: 13 amino acids. The CDR3 spells CASSASGAHGYTF. CDR3 sequence (DNA): TGTGCCAGCAGTGCCTCAGGTGCGCATGGCTACACCTTC.

This clonotype was detected ten times or more. CDR3 nucleotide sequence: TGTGCCAGCAGTTTAGGGAGTGGGGCGCCGTGGACGTCGAGCACAGATACGCAGTATTTT. Translating gives CASSLGSGAPWTSSTDTQYF. The genes are TRBV28 and TRBJ2-3; D is possibly TRBD1 or TRBD2 (5 bases each). CDR1 and CDR2 (germline): MDHEN, SYDVKM. V was shortened by 2 bases and J by 0 bases, with 24 bases between the two germline ends. The CDR3 contains 20 residues.

At least ten counts were recorded for this clonotype. The chain uses TRBV28 and TRBJ1-3; D might be TRBD1 (5 bases). This CDR3 region has 17 residues. V was cut by 4 bases and J by 2 bases, with 18 bases left in between. CDR1 is MDHEN and CDR2 is SYDVKM in the germline V gene. The CDR3 here is CASSWGGTTVPGNTIYF. The CDR3 DNA is TGTGCCAGCAGTTGGGGTGGGACTACTGTACCTGGAAACACCATATATTTT.

This clonotype was seen repeatedly, ten times or more. The CDR3 nucleotides are TGTGCCAGCAGCTTTATTGGTCAAGGATACGAGCAGTACTTC. Translated, it gives CASSFIGQGYEQYF. This chain links TRBV7-9 with TRBJ2-7; no definite D call. Trimming shortened V by 3 bases and J by 4 bases, and 13 bases separated the two germline ends. Germline values: CDR1 SEHNR, CDR2 FQNEAQ (reference sequence). This CDR3 is 14 amino acids long.